The sequence of this T cell receptor beta chain was determined in a study of patients and donors after allogeneic stem cell transplantation (TCRdb year 2020). Libraries were made using RT-PCR. The listed sequencing device is NextSeq 550. TCRdb's own reprocessing of the public reads used fastp at Q25 and MiXCR and kept productive beta chains. Merged by CDR3 protein, the rows form single entries marked with the most common genes and DNA. Recorded for this sample are fewer than 500,000 distinct CDR3 sequences; 16% of them occurred a single time. The ten top clones hold about 7% of the sample. About this clonotype itself: No cognate antigen has been identified for it. No base quality information exists; no much larger clone differs at one position.

The germline ends are 9 bases apart after V is trimmed by 1 base and J by 0 bases. The CDR3 spans 15 residues, from the cysteine through the phenylalanine. The sequence is cut down to CDR3 DNA, 45 bases in frame from base 1. The sequenced sample consisted of blood, either unsorted or a sorted T cell fraction (not recorded which). The rearrangement joined TRBV12-3 or TRBV12-4 to TRBJ1-2, with the D gene not clear enough to name. This clonotype was obtained from a human donor who was either an allogeneic HSCT recipient or a stem cell or donor lymphocyte infusion donor (not recorded which). It is not recorded whose cells these are; they may come from a transplant donor. The CDR3 region: CASSLVGGSNYGYTF. The DNA sequence is as follows: TGTGCCAGCAGTTTAGTAGGCGGTTCTAACTATGGCTACACCTTC.